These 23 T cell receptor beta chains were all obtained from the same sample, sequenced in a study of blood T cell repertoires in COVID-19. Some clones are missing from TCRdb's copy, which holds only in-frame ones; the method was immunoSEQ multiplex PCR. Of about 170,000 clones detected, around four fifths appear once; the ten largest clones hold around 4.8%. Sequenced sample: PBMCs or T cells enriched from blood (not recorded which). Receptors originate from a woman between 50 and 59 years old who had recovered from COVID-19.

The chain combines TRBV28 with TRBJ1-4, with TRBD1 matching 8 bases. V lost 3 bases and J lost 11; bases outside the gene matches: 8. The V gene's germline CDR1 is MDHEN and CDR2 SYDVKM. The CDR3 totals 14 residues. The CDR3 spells CASSLGTGFTKLFF. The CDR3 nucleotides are TGTGCCAGCAGTTTGGGGACAGGTTTCACGAAACTGTTTTTT.

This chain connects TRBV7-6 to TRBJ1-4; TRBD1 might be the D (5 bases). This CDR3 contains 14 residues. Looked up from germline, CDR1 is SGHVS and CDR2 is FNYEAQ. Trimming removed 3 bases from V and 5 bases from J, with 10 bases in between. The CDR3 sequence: CASSFGAGNEKLFF. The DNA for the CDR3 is TGTGCCAGCAGCTTTGGGGCAGGCAATGAAAAACTGTTTTTT.

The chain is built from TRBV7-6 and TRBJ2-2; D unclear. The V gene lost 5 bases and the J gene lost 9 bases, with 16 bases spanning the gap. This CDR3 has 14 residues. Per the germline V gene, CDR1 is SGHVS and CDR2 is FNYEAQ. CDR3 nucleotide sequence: TGTGCCAGCAGCCTCCAAGAGGTCAAGAGGGAGCTGTTTTTT. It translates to CASSLQEVKRELFF.

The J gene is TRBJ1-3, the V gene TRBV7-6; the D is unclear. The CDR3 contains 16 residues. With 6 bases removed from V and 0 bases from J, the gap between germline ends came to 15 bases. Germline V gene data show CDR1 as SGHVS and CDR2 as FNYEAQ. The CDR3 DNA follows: TGTGCCAGCAGTGCGTTGGGCACAGCCTCTGGAAACACCATATATTTT. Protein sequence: CASSALGTASGNTIYF. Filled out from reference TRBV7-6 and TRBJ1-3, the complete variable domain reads GAGVSQSPRYKVTKRGQDVALRCDPISGHVSLYWYRQALGQGPEFLTYFNYEAQQDKSGLPNDRFSAERPEGSISTLTIQRTEQRDSAMYRCASSALGTASGNTIYFGEGSWLTVV.

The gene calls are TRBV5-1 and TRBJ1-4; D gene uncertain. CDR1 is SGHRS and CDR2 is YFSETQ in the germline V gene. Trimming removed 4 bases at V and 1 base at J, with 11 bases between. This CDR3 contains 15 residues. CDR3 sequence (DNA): TGCGCCAGCAGCGTGGACTTAGTAACTAATGAAAAACTGTTTTTT. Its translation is CASSVDLVTNEKLFF.

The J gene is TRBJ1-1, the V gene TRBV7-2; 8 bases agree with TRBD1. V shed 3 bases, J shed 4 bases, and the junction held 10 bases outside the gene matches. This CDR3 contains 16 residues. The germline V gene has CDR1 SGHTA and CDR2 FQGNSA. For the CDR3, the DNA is TGTGCCAGCAGCTTTGGGGCAGGGGGCGAGGGCACTGAAGCTTTCTTT. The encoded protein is CASSFGAGGEGTEAFF. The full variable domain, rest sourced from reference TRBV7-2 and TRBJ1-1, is GAGVSQSPSNKVTEKGKDVELRCDPISGHTALYWYRQSLGQGLEFLIYFQGNSAPDKSGLPSDRFSAERTGGSVSTLTIQRTQQEDSAVYLCASSFGAGGEGTEAFFGQGTRLTVV.

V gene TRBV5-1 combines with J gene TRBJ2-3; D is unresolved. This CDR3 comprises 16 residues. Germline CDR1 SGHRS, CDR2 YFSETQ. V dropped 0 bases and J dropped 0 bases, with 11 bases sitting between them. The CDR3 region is CASSLGGRPSTDTQYF. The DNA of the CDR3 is TGCGCCAGCAGCTTGGGTGGCAGGCCTAGCACAGATACGCAGTATTTT.

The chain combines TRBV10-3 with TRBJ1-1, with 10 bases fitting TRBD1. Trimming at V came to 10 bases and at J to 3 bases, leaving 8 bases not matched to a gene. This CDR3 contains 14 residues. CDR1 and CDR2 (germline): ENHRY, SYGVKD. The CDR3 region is CATDLGQGDTEAFF. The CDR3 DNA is TGTGCCACGGACTTAGGACAGGGGGACACTGAAGCTTTCTTT.

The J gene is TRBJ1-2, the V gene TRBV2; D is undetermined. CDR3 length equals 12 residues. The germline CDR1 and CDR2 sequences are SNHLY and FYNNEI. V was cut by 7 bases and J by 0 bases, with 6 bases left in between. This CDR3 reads CASTPTNYGYTF. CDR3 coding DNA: TGTGCCAGCACCCCTACTAACTATGGCTACACCTTC.

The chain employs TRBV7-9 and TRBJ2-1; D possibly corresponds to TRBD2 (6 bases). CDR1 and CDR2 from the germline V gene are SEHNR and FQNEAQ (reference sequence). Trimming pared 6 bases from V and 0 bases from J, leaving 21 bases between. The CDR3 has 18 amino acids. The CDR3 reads CASRPAWDLASSYNEQFF. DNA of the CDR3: TGTGCCAGCAGGCCGGCTTGGGACCTAGCGAGCTCCTACAATGAGCAGTTCTTC.

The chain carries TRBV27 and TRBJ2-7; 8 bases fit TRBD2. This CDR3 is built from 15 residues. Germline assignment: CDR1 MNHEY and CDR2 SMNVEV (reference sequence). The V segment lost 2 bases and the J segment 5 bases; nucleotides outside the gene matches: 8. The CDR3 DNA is TGTGCCAGCAGTTTAACCGGGAGGGGGTCCCACGAGCAGTACGTC. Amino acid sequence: CASSLTGRGSHEQYV.

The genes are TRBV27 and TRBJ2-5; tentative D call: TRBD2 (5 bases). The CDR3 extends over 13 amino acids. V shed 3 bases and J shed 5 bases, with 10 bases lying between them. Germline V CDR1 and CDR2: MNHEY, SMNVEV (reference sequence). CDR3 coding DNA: TGTGCCAGCAGTTTTAATCGAGGGGAGACCCAGTACTTC. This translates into CASSFNRGETQYF.

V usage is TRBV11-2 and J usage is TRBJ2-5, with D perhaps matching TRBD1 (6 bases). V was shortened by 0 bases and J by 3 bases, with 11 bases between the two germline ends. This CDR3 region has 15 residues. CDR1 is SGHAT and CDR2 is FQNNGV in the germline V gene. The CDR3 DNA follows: TGTGCCAGCAGCTTAGAATGGACAGCCAAAGAGACCCAGTACTTC. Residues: CASSLEWTAKETQYF.

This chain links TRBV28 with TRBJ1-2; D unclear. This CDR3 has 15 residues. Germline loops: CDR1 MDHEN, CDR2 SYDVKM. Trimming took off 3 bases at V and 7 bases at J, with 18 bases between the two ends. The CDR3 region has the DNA TGTGCCAGCAGTTTTTATGGCAGTCAACGTTCTGGCTACACCTTC. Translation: CASSFYGSQRSGYTF.

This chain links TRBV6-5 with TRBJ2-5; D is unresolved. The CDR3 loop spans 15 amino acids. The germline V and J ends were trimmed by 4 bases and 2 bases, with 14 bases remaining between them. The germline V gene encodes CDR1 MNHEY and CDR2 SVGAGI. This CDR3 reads CASSWAKNVQETQYF. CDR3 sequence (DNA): TGTGCCAGCAGTTGGGCTAAAAACGTTCAAGAGACCCAGTACTTC.

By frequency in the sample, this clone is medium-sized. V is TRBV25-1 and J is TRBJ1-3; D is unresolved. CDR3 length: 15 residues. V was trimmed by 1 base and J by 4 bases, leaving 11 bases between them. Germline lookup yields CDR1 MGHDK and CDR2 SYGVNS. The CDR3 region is CASSESSALGNTIYF. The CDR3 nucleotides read TGTGCCAGCAGTGAATCGAGCGCTCTCGGAAACACCATATATTTT.

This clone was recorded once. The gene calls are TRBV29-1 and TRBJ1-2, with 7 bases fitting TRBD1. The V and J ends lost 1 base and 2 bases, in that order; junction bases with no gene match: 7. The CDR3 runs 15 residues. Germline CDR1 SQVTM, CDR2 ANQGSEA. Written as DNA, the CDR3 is TGCAGCGTTGAAGGACAGGGTTTCCCCAACTATGGCTACACCTTC. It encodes CSVEGQGFPNYGYTF.

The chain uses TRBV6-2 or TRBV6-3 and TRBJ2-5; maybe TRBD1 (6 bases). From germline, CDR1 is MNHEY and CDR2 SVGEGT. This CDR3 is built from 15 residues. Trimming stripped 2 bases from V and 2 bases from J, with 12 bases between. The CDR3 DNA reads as TGTGCCAGCAGTTACGATGGCAGGGGTCAAGAGACCCAGTACTTC. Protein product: CASSYDGRGQETQYF.

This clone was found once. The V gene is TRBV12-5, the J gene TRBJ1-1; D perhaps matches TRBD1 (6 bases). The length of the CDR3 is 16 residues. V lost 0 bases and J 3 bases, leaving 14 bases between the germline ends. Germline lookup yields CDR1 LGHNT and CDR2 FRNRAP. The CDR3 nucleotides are TGTGCTAGTGGTTTGGTACTTGGGGGCGCGGACACTGAAGCTTTCTTT. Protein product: CASGLVLGGADTEAFF.

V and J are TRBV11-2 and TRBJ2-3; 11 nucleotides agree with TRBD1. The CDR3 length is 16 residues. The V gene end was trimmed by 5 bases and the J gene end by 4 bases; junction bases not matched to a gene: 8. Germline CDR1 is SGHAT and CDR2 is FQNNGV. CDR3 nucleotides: TGTGCCAGCAGCCCGCGGACAGGGGGCGGGTCAGATACGCAGTATTTT. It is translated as CASSPRTGGGSDTQYF.

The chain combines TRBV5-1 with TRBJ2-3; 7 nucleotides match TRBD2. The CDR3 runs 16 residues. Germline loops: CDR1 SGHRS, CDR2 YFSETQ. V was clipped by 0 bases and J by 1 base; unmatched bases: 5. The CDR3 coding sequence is TGCGCCAGCAGCTTGGGGCTAGCGGTTCGCACAGATACGCAGTATTTT. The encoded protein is CASSLGLAVRTDTQYF.

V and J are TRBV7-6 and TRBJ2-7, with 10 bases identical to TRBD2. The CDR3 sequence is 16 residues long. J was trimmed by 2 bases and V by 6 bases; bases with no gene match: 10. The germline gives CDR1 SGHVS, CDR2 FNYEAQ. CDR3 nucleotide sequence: TGTGCCAGCAGGCTCGACGCTAGCGGGGGTACCTACGAGCAGTACGTC. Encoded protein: CASRLDASGGTYEQYV.

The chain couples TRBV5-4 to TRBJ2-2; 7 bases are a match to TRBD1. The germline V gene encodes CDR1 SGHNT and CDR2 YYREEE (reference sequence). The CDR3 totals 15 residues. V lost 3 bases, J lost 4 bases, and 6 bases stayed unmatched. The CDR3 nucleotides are TGTGCCAGCAGCTCCCGACAGGGTGGCACCGGGGAGCTGTTTTTT. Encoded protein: CASSSRQGGTGELFF.